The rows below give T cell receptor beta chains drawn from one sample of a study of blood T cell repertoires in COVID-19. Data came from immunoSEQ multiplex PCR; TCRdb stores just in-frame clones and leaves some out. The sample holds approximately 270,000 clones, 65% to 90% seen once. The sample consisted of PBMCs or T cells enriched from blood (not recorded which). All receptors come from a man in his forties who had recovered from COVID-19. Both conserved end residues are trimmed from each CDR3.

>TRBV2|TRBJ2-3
ASSEALTSTDTQY
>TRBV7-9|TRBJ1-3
ASSDPVGGRTGNTIY
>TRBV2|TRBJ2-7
ASSTGGEGQYEQY
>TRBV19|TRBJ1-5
ASSTLYGQGYQPQH
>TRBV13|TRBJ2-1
ASSLRPGAGLSYNEQF
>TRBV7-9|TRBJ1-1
ASSFLGGRTGFGGTEAF
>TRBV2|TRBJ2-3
ATTSGLSTDTQY
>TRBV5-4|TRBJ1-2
ASSSMGAEGWYGYT
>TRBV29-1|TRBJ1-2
SVEGATGTYGYT
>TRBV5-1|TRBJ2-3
ASSLGPQVADTQY
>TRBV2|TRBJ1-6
ASSRDRGYNSPLH
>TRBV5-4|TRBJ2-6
ASTSPRLGSGANVLT
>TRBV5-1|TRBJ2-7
ASSLILGQGYEQY
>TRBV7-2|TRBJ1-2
ASSPSRVGNYGYT
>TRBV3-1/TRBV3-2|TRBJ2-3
ASSQGIETRVIDTQY
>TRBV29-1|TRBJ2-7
SVEGDSLSEQY
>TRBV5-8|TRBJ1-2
ASSWGDSYYGYT
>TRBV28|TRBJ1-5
ASSWTGGIAQPQH
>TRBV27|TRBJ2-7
ASSSYRNAYEQY
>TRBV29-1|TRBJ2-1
SVSSNADRVNEQF
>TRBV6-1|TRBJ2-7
ASSEGTAYSEQY
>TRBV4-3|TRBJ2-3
ASSQEGRGETDTQY
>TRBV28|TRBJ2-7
ASSRDRPSYEQY
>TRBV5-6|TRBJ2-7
ASSPGVASGSYEQY
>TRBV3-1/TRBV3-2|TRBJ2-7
ASSQGPGSSYEQY
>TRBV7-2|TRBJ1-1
ASSSQGMNTEAF
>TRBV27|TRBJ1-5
ASSFRGSNQPQH
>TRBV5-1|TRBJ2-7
ASSLVGTGLNYEQY
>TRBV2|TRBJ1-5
ASSPPSRGNQPQH
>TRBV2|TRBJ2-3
ASGMGQAGTDTQY
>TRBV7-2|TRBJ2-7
ASSLGTGTHYEQY
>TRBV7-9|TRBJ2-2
ASSLVGAPNTGELF
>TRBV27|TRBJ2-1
ASSWTSGYNEQF
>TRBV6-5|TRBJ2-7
ASKPGQGISYEQY
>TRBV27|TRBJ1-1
ASGYQGENTEAF
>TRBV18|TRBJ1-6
ASSPFTESIYNSPLH
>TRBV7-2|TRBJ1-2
ASSSYNRGGRGYT
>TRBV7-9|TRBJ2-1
ASSLGTGVF
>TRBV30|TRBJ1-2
AWRRVVLGYT
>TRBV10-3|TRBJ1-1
AIKAVMGPNTEAF
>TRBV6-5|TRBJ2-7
ASSQTSGGYEQY
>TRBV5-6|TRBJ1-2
ASSLGGQNYGYT